This TCR beta chain was identified in a study of CD8+ T cells in alopecia areata. The CDR3 loop spans 18 amino acids. Germline V lookup: CDR1 SGHDT, CDR2 YYEEEE. The trim removed 2 bases at V and 3 bases at J, leaving 11 bases unmatched. RNA was isolated and reverse transcribed to cDNA, the sequencing template. The repertoire was sequenced with immunoSEQ multiplex PCR; TCRdb's copy has only in-frame clones and lacks some. Of about 200,000 clones in the sample, approximately 61% were seen once. Sampling of alopecia areata patients yielded lesional scalp punch biopsies as well as peripheral blood. The sequence derives from a human donor with alopecia areata. Sample: CD4+ T cells sorted from blood, taken at week 0. The rearrangement joins TRBV5-6 to TRBJ2-2; 9 nucleotides match TRBD2. The CDR3 region has the DNA TGTGCCAGCAGCTTCCGGAAAAGCGGGAGGACGGACACCGGGGAGCTGTTTTTT. This encodes CASSFRKSGRTDTGELFF.